A single sample gave rise to the 25 T cell receptor beta chains below, sequenced in a study of T-cell reconstitution after alpha-beta-depleted transplantation in children (dated by TCRdb to the mid-2010s). Receptor amplification or capture employed PCR. This sample was sequenced with an Illumina HiSeq 2500. TCR libraries were prepared with molecular barcoding, using unique molecular identifiers to normalize TCRbeta repertoire quantification. TCRdb reworked the public reads: Q25 trimming with fastp, MiXCR clone assembly, productive beta chains retained. Rows with one shared CDR3 protein collapse into an entry with the most common genes and DNA. A total of roughly 300,000 distinct CDR3 sequences appear in this sample, about a tenth of them only once. 2.4% of the sample lies in the top ten. This specimen consisted of PBMCs from the stem cell graft donor, obtained from the stem cell graft. These receptors were taken from a human donor who donated a stem cell graft to a child with acute lymphoblastic leukemia.

This clonotype was found a few times. The chain has TRBV7-6 and TRBJ2-7; perhaps TRBD1 as D (6 bases). The CDR3 length is 15 residues. Germline CDR1 SGHVS, CDR2 FNYEAQ. V lost 5 bases and J 3 bases, leaving 17 bases between the germline ends. The CDR3 nucleotides are TGTGCCAGCAGCAGCCGGGCCCGAGGGGGCTACGAGCAGTACTTC. Translating gives CASSSRARGGYEQYF.

This clonotype was found a few times. The chain employs TRBV4-1 and TRBJ2-7, with 11 bases fitting TRBD2. This CDR3 is 15 amino acids long. With V trimmed by 3 bases and J by 3 bases, 4 bases remained unmatched. Germline values: CDR1 MGHRA, CDR2 YSYEKL. The CDR3 region is CASSHPGLAGYEQYF. The DNA of the CDR3 is TGCGCCAGCAGCCACCCCGGACTAGCGGGCTACGAGCAGTACTTC.

This sequence joins TRBV4-2 and TRBJ2-1; tentative D call: TRBD2 (5 bases). From germline, CDR1 is LGHNA and CDR2 YNFKEQ. This CDR3 is 14 amino acids long. V lost 4 bases and J lost 8, with 15 bases in between. CDR3 sequence reads: CASSPGGRGYEQFF. The CDR3 DNA reads as TGTGCCAGCAGCCCTGGAGGCCGCGGCTATGAGCAGTTCTTC.

This rearrangement joins TRBV11-3 to TRBJ2-1; 9 positions match TRBD1. The CDR3 spans 15 residues. With V trimmed by 5 bases and J by 10 bases, 12 bases remained unmatched. The germline gives CDR1 SGHNT, CDR2 YENEEA. CDR3: CASSPEGQGISEQFF. The CDR3 bases are TGTGCCAGCAGCCCAGAGGGACAGGGAATAAGCGAGCAGTTCTTC.

This clonotype was seen a few times. The rearrangement joins TRBV2 to TRBJ2-1; no definite D call. CDR1 and CDR2 from the germline V gene are SNHLY and FYNNEI. V was trimmed by 9 bases and J by 8 bases, leaving 14 bases between them. This CDR3 has 12 amino acids. The DNA for the CDR3 is TGTGCCAGTACCTACGGGTTCGATGAGCAGTTCTTC. This encodes CASTYGFDEQFF.

The gene calls are TRBV4-2 and TRBJ2-3, with 7 bases aligning to TRBD1. The V segment lost 4 bases and the J segment 5 bases; nucleotides outside the gene matches: 12. CDR1 is LGHNA, CDR2 YNFKEQ, per germline. The CDR3 is made up of 16 amino acids. The CDR3 loop reads CASSLQGGLTGDTQYF. In DNA, the CDR3 is TGTGCCAGCAGCCTTCAAGGGGGCCTCACGGGAGATACGCAGTATTTT.

This clonotype has more than one count but fewer than ten. V and J are TRBV3-1 and TRBJ2-3; TRBD2 aligns across 8 bases. The CDR3 loop spans 19 amino acids. J was trimmed by 2 bases and V by 0 bases; bases with no gene match: 13. Germline values: CDR1 LGHDT, CDR2 YNNKEL (reference sequence). CDR3 DNA sequence: TGTGCCAGCAGCCAAGATGACGGGAGGGCCAAACATCTCACAGATACGCAGTATTTT. Protein product: CASSQDDGRAKHLTDTQYF.

There are a few counts of this clonotype. The rearrangement links TRBV7-2 to TRBJ2-7; 8 bases match TRBD2. The length of the CDR3 is 16 residues. The ends lost 2 bases at V and 2 bases at J; junction bases unmatched: 8. CDR1 is SGHTA and CDR2 is FQGNSA in the germline V gene. The CDR3 reads CASSLQAGGRPYEQYF. The DNA for the CDR3 is TGTGCCAGCAGCTTACAGGCGGGCGGGAGGCCCTACGAGCAGTACTTC.

This clonotype was recorded a few times. The genes are TRBV20-1 and TRBJ2-1; 11 nucleotides line up with TRBD2. Trimming at V came to 3 bases and at J to 6 bases, leaving 7 bases not matched to a gene. The CDR3 runs to 15 residues. The germline V gene has CDR1 DFQATT and CDR2 SNEGSKA (reference sequence). CDR3 nucleotides: TGCAGTGCTAGGCCCGGGACTAGCGGAGGCAATGAGCAGTTCTTC. Protein sequence: CSARPGTSGGNEQFF.

In this sample, this clonotype turned up a few times. The chain recombines TRBV15 with TRBJ2-5; D is unclear. V was cut by 0 bases and J by 5 bases, with 10 bases left in between. This CDR3 comprises 14 residues. CDR1 is LNHNV and CDR2 is YYDKDF in the germline V gene (reference sequence). CDR3 DNA: TGTGCCACCAGCAGAGAGACCCGGCAGGAGACCCAGTACTTC. Translation: CATSRETRQETQYF.

This clonotype has ten or more counts. This chain uses TRBV4-3 with TRBJ2-3; TRBD2 aligns across 8 bases. This CDR3 comprises 16 residues. The trim removed 0 bases at V and 4 bases at J, leaving 6 bases unmatched. Germline CDR1 is LGHNA and CDR2 is YSLEER. Here the CDR3 reads CASSQDRGREADTQYF. DNA for the CDR3: TGCGCCAGCAGCCAAGATCGGGGGCGGGAGGCAGATACGCAGTATTTT.

The CDR3 sequence: CASSHLSGDEQYF. Written as DNA, the CDR3 is TGTGCCAGCAGCCATCTCTCGGGCGACGAGCAGTACTTC. The chain is built from TRBV12-3 or TRBV12-4 and TRBJ2-7; D call uncertain. This CDR3 region has 13 residues. The V end lost 6 bases, the J end lost 5 bases, and 14 bases lay between the germline ends.

DNA of the CDR3: TGTGCCAGCTCGTGGGGAACAGGGCCCTCATCCCGAGAGACCCAGTACTTC. As protein: CASSWGTGPSSRETQYF. The chain joins TRBV18 to TRBJ2-5; perhaps TRBD1 as D (6 bases). There are 17 residues in the CDR3. V gave up 6 bases and J gave up 4 bases, with 24 bases separating them. Germline CDR1 and CDR2: KGHSH and LQKENI. The variable domain in full, with the rest retrieved from reference TRBV18 and TRBJ2-5, is NAGVMQNPRHLVRRRGQEARLRCSPMKGHSHVYWYRQLPEEGLKFMVYLQKENIIDESGMPKERFSAEFPKEGPSILRIQQVVRGDSAAYFCASSWGTGPSSRETQYFGPGTRLLVL.

This clonotype was seen more than once but under ten times. The rearrangement joins TRBV19 to TRBJ1-5; 9 nucleotides align to TRBD1. This CDR3 has 14 residues. The ends lost 7 bases at V and 4 bases at J; junction bases unmatched: 5. Germline loops: CDR1 LNHDA, CDR2 SQIVND (reference sequence). The CDR3 is CASTGTGRNQPQHF. CDR3 in DNA: TGTGCCAGTACCGGGACAGGGCGGAATCAGCCCCAGCATTTT.

This clonotype was found many times. This chain uses TRBV29-1 with TRBJ2-7, with D possibly being TRBD2 (5 bases). The germline V and J ends were trimmed by 6 bases and 2 bases, with 8 bases remaining between them. The CDR3 spans 11 residues. CDR1 SQVTM and CDR2 ANQGSEA come from the germline V gene. The CDR3 reads CSVSGAYEQYF. The CDR3 nucleotides are TGCAGCGTGTCCGGGGCCTACGAGCAGTACTTC.

The chain recombines TRBV20-1 with TRBJ2-7; D unclear. Trimming removed 6 bases from V and 3 bases from J, with 15 bases in between. Germline CDR1 DFQATT, CDR2 SNEGSKA (reference sequence). This CDR3 contains 13 residues. CDR3 sequence: CSAANPPVYEQYF. DNA of the CDR3: TGCAGTGCAGCGAACCCTCCCGTCTACGAGCAGTACTTC.

V usage is TRBV7-2 and J usage is TRBJ2-2; maybe TRBD1 (7 bases). The CDR3 has 15 amino acids. The germline V and J ends were trimmed by 1 base and 9 bases, with 15 bases remaining between them. The germline gives CDR1 SGHTA, CDR2 FQGNSA. The CDR3 region has the DNA TGTGCCAGCAGCTTAGATCCAGGGGGGCAGCGGGAGCTGTTTTTT. Protein product: CASSLDPGGQRELFF.

This clonotype was recorded a few times. The chain links TRBV4-1 to TRBJ2-7, with D possibly being TRBD1 (6 bases). Germline V CDR1 and CDR2: MGHRA, YSYEKL. This CDR3 comprises 15 residues. The V gene lost 4 bases and the J gene lost 0 bases, with 13 bases spanning the gap. The CDR3: CASSPQEDSSYEQYF. The DNA for the CDR3 is TGCGCCAGCAGCCCCCAAGAGGACAGCTCCTACGAGCAGTACTTC.

The sample holds one count of this clonotype. The chain combines TRBV5-1 with TRBJ2-4; D not resolved. CDR3 length equals 15 residues. Trimming shortened V by 0 bases and J by 0 bases, and 7 bases separated the two germline ends. In germline, CDR1 is SGHRS, CDR2 YFSETQ. The CDR3 sequence: CASSLDGPAKNIQYF. CDR3 nucleotides: TGCGCCAGCAGCTTGGATGGGCCAGCCAAAAACATTCAGTACTTC.

This sequence joins TRBV2 and TRBJ2-7, with 8 bases fitting TRBD1. Per germline, CDR1 SNHLY and CDR2 FYNNEI. J was trimmed by 0 bases and V by 3 bases; bases with no gene match: 1. The CDR3 sequence is 14 residues long. The CDR3 reads CASSETGVSYEQYF. The CDR3 DNA is TGTGCCAGCAGTGAGACAGGGGTCTCCTACGAGCAGTACTTC.

The chain is built from TRBV27 and TRBJ1-3; D is unclear. Trimming took off 10 bases at V and 0 bases at J, with 19 bases between the two ends. The germline gives CDR1 MNHEY, CDR2 SMNVEV (reference sequence). The CDR3 spans 16 residues. The CDR3 is CATSPRPILSGNTIYF. In DNA form, the CDR3 reads TGTGCCACCTCTCCCCGACCAATTCTCTCTGGAAACACCATATATTTT.

This clonotype was recorded a few times. V is TRBV4-3 and J is TRBJ2-3; the match to TRBD2 covers 12 bases. Trimming removed 1 base from V and 6 bases from J; junction bases left unmatched: 17. The germline V gene has CDR1 LGHNA and CDR2 YSLEER. This CDR3 has 20 amino acids. The CDR3 loop reads CASSQVPFASGGGFLDTQYF. In DNA form, the CDR3 reads TGCGCCAGCAGCCAAGTTCCGTTCGCTAGCGGGGGGGGGTTTCTGGATACGCAGTATTTT.

J is TRBJ2-7 and V is TRBV12-3 or TRBV12-4, with D tentatively TRBD2 (5 bases). V lost 7 bases, J lost 1 base, and 14 bases lay in between. This CDR3 region has 14 residues. CDR3 amino acids: CASTRASGSYEQYF. DNA for the CDR3: TGTGCCAGCACCCGGGCGAGCGGATCCTACGAGCAGTACTTC.

This clonotype was observed at least ten times. The chain combines TRBV28 with TRBJ1-1; no definite D call. The V end lost 2 bases, the J end lost 5 bases, and 15 bases lay between the germline ends. The CDR3 extends over 15 amino acids. Germline-derived CDR1 and CDR2 are MDHEN and SYDVKM. DNA of the CDR3: TGTGCCAGCAGTTTACCCTCTTTGTCGTCGACTGAAGCTTTCTTT. Its translation: CASSLPSLSSTEAFF. Full variable domain (remainder filled in from reference TRBV28 and TRBJ1-1): DVKVTQSSRYLVKRTGEKVFLECVQDMDHENMFWYRQDPGLGLRLIYFSYDVKMKEKGDIPEGYSVSREKKERFSLILESASTNQTSMYLCASSLPSLSSTEAFFGQGTRLTVV.

This clonotype was counted only a few times. This chain joins TRBV5-6 and TRBJ2-3; possibly TRBD1 for D (5 bases). The CDR3 has 15 amino acids. Germline V gene sequence: CDR1 SGHDT, CDR2 YYEEEE. V dropped 2 bases and J dropped 6 bases, with 16 bases sitting between them. CDR3 protein: CASSFQGPNSDTQYF. The CDR3 DNA is TGTGCCAGCAGCTTCCAGGGTCCTAACTCCGATACGCAGTATTTT.